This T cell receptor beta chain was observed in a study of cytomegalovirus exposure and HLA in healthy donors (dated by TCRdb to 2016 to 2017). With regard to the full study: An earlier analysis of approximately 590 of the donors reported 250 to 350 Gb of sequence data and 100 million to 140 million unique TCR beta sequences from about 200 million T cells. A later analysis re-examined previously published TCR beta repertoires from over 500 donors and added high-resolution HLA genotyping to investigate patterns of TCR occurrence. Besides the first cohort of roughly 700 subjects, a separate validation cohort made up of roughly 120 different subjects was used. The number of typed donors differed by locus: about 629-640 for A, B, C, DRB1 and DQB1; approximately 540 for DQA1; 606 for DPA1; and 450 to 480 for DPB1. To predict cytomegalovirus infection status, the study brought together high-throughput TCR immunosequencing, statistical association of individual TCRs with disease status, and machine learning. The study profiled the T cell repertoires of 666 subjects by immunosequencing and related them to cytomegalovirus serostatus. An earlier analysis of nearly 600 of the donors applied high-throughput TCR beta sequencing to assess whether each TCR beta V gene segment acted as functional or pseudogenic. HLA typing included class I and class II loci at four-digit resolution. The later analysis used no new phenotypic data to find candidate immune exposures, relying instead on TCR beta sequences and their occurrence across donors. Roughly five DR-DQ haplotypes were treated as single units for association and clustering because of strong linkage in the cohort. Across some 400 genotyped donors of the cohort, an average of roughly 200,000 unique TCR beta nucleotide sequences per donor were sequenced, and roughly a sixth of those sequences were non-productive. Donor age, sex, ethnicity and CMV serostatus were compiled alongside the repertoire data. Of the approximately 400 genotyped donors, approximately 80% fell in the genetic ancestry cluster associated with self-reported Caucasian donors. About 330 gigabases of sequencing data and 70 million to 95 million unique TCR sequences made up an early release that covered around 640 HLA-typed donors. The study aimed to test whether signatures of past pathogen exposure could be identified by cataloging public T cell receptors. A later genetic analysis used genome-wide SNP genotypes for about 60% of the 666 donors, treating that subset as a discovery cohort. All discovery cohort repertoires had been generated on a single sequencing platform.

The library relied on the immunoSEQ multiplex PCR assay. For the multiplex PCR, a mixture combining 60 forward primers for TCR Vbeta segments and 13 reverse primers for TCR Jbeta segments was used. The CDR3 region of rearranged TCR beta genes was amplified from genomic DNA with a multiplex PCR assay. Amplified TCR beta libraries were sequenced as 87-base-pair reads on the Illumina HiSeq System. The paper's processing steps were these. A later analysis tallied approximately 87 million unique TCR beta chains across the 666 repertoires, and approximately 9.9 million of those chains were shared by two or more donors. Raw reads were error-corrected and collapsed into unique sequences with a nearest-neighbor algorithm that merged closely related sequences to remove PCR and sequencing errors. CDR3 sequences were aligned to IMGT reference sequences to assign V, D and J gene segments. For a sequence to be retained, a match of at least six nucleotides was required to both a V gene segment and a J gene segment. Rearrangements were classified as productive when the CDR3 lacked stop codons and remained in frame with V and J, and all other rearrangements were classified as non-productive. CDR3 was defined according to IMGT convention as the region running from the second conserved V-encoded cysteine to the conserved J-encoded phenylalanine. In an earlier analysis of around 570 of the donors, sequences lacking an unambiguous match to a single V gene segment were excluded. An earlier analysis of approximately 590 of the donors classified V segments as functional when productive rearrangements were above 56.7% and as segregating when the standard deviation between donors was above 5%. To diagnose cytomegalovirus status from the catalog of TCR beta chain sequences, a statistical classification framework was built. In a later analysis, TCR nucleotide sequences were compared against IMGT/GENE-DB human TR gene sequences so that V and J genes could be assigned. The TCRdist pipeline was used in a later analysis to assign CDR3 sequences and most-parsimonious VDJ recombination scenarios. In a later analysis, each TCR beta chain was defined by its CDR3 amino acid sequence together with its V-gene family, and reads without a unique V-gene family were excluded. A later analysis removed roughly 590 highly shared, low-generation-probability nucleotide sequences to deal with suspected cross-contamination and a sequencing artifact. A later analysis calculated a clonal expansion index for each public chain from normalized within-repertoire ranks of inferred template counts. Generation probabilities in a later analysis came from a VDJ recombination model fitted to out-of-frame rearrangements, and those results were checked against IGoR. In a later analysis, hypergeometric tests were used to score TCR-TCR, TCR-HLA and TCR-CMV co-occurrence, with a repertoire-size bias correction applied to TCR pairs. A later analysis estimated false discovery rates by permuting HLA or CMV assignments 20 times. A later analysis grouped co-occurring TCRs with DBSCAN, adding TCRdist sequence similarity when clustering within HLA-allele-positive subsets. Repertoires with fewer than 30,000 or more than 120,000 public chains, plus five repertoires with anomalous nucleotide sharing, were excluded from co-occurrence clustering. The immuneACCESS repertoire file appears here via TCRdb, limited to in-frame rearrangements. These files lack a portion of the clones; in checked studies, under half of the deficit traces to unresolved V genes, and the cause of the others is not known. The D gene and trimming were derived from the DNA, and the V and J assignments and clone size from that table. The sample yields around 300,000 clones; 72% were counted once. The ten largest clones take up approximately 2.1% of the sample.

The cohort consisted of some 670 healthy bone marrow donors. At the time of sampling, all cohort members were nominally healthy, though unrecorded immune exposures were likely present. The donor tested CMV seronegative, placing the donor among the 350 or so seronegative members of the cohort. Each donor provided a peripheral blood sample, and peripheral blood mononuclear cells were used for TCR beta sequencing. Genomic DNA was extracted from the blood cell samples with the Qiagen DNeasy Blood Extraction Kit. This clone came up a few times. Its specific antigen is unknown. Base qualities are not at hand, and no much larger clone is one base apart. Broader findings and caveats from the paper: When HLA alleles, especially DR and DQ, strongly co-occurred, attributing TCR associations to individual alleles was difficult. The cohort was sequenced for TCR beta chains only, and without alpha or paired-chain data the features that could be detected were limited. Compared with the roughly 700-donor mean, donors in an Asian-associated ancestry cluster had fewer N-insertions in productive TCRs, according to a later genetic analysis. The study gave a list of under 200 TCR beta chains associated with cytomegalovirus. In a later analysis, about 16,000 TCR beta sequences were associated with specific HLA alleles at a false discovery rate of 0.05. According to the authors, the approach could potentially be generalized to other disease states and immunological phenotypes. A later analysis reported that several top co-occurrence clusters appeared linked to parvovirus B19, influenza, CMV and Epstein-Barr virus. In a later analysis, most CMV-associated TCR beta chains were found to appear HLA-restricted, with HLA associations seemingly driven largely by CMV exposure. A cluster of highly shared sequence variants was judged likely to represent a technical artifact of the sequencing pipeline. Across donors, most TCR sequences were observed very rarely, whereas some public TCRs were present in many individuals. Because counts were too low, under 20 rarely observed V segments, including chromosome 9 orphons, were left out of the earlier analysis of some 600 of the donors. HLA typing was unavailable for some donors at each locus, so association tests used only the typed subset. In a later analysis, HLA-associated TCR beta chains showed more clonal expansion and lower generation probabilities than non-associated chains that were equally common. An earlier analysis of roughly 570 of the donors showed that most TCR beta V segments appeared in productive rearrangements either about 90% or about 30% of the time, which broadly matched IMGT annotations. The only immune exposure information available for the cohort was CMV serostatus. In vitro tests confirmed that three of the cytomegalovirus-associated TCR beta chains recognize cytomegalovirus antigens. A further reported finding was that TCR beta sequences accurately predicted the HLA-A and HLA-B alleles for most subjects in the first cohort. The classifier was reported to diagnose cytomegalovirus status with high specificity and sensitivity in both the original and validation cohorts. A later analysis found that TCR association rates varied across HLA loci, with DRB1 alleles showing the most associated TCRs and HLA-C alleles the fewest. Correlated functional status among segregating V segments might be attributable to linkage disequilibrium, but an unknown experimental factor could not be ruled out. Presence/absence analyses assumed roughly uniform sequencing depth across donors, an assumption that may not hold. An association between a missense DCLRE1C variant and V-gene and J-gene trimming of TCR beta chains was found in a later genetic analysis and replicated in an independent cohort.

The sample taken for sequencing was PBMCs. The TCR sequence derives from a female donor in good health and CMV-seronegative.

Here the CDR3 is given as CASSSRGLAGGRYEQYF. The sequenced DNA: TGCGCCAGCAGCTCCCGGGGACTAGCGGGAGGGCGCTACGAGCAGTACTTC. The V and J genes are TRBV4-1 and TRBJ2-7; 16 junctional bases match TRBD2. Here V drops 5 bases and J drops 3 bases, and the junction holds 7 bases not matched to any gene. Sequences MGHRA (CDR1) and YSYEKL (CDR2) are obtained from the germline V gene. Taken from cysteine to phenylalanine, the CDR3 has 17 residues. Just CDR3 DNA is preserved here, 51 bases in frame from base 1.